This TCR beta chain was obtained from a study of blood T cell repertoires in COVID-19. Germline CDR1 SQVTM, CDR2 ANQGSEA. The CDR3 is 14 amino acids. V lost 3 bases, J lost 5 bases, and 8 bases stayed unmatched. Original methodology: The assay estimated nucleated cells by amplifying reference gene primers. Profiling relied on immunoSEQ multiplex PCR, and the TCRdb table lists in-frame clones only, not all of them. Clone size and V and J calls were adopted from that table, with D and trimming inferred from the DNA. This sample has roughly 240,000 clones, with 84% found just once. The sequenced material came from peripheral blood. The clonotype comes from a man aged 40-55 years who had recovered from COVID-19. The rearrangement links TRBV29-1 to TRBJ2-5; 8 nucleotides line up with TRBD1. CDR3 sequence reads: CSVDGTGGSETQYF. The CDR3 nucleotides read TGCAGCGTTGATGGAACAGGGGGTTCCGAGACCCAGTACTTC.